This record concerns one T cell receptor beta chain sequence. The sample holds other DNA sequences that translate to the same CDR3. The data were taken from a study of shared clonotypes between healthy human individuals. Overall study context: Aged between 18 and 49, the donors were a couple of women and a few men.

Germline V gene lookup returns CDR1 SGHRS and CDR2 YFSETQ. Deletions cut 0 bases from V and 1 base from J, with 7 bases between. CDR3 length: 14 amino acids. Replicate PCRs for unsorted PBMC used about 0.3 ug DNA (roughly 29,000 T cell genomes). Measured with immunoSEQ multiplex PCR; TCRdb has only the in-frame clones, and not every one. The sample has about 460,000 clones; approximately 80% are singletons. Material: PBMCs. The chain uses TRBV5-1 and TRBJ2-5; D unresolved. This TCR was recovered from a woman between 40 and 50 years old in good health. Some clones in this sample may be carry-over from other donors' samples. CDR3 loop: CASSLVAVQETQYF. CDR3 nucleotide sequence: TGCGCCAGCAGCTTGGTGGCAGTCCAAGAGACCCAGTACTTC.